This TCR beta chain was recorded in a study of cytomegalovirus exposure and HLA in healthy donors. Findings of the study overall: Presence/absence analyses assumed roughly uniform sequencing depth across donors. In a later analysis, V- and J-gene trimming of beta chains associated with a DCLRE1C missense variant, replicated independently. A likely sequencing artifact accounted for one observed cluster of highly shared sequence variants.

A note on this clone: Antigen: not known.

Trimming cost V 7 bases and J 5 bases; bases outside gene matches: 9. Germline V CDR1 and CDR2: SGHTA, FQGNSA. The CDR3 has 15 residues. The PCR made use of 60 Vbeta and 13 Jbeta primers. The data were produced by immunoSEQ multiplex PCR, yet TCRdb's version contains in-frame clones alone and is incomplete. Of tens of thousands of clones in the sample, roughly 80% were seen once. The sequencing sample was made of PBMCs. The J gene is TRBJ2-2, the V gene TRBV7-2; 8 nucleotides line up with TRBD2. The receptor's source is a woman aged 30 to 39 in good health and CMV-seronegative. The CDR3 coding sequence is TGTGCCAGCACCCCCATGCGGGGGGCGACCGGGGAGCTGTTTTTT. It translates to CASTPMRGATGELFF.